This TCR beta chain was found in a study of cytomegalovirus exposure and HLA in healthy donors. Study-level background: Roughly 92 million unique TCRs, all from HLA-typed donors, were included in an early release of the data.

J gave up 4 bases and V 6 bases, and 12 bases lay outside the gene matches. The germline V gene encodes CDR1 ENHRY and CDR2 SYGVKD. The CDR3 is made up of 17 amino acids. Vbeta (60) and Jbeta (13) primers were used in the PCR. Method: immunoSEQ multiplex PCR; TCRdb's copy keeps in-frame clones and lacks some. The sample comprises 150,000 to 200,000 clones, 77% of which are singletons, and roughly 1.4% rests with the top ten. The chain has TRBV10-3 and TRBJ1-2; 12 bases match TRBD1. Sequencing was performed on PBMCs. This TCR derives from a woman aged 30 to 39 in good health and CMV-seropositive. This CDR3 is CAISPGTGGVQVYGYTF. The CDR3 DNA is TGTGCCATCAGCCCCGGGACAGGGGGCGTCCAGGTCTATGGCTACACCTTC.